These T cell receptor beta chains were read from a single sample in a study of blood T cells in healthy people across ages. TCRdb recomputed calls from the 5' RACE reads with MiXCR, one row per CDR3 protein. The sample holds around 1,500,000 distinct CDR3 sequences; approximately 42% are singletons and the top ten take 7% to 9%. The sample comprised blood. The receptors were sampled from a young woman in good health. Both conserved end residues are part of each CDR3. The order of the fields is V gene, J gene, clone size, D gene, CDR3 protein, CDR3 DNA. The D gene is left open where the match is weak. Size tells how often a clone was seen (once, few, many) or the class of an expanded clone, and some rows leave it out.

>TRBV11-2|TRBJ2-3|NA|TRBD2
CASSTMGGADTQYF
TGTGCCAGCAGCACGATGGGGGGGGCAGATACGCAGTATTTT
>TRBV11-2|TRBJ2-3|NA|NA
CASGGETDTQYF
TGTGCCAGCGGGGGCGAAACAGATACGCAGTATTTT
>TRBV30|TRBJ1-2|few|NA
CAQSINYGYTF
TGTGCACAGAGTATTAATTATGGCTACACCTTC
>TRBV29-1|TRBJ2-1|few|TRBD2
CVASGGSGNEQFF
TGCGTTGCTAGCGGGGGGTCGGGGAATGAGCAGTTCTTC
>TRBV5-1|TRBJ1-3|NA|NA
CASSLEVAGNTIYF
TGCGCCAGCAGCTTGGAGGTAGCTGGAAACACCATATATTTT
>TRBV29-1|TRBJ1-2|NA|NA
CSGDIGGNYGYTF
TGCAGCGGTGACATCGGAGGGAACTATGGCTACACCTTC
>TRBV2|TRBJ2-1|once|NA
CASSDDGSYEQFF
TGTGCCAGCAGTGATGACGGCTCCTACGAGCAGTTCTTC
>TRBV20-1|TRBJ1-2|NA|NA
CSAPVATSRGYTF
TGCAGTGCCCCCGTGGCCACCTCTCGTGGCTACACCTTC
>TRBV7-9|TRBJ2-1|NA|TRBD2
CASSLAGGAIWQFF
TGTGCCAGCAGCTTAGCGGGAGGGGCAATCTGGCAGTTCTTC
>TRBV7-6|TRBJ1-4|NA|NA
CASSSKGREGPNEKLFF
TGTGCCAGCAGTTCCAAGGGCCGGGAGGGCCCTAATGAAAAACTGTTTTTT
>TRBV12-3/TRBV12-4|TRBJ2-3|few|TRBD1
CASSFRQGALTDTQYF
TGTGCCAGCAGTTTCCGACAGGGGGCTCTCACAGATACGCAGTATTTT
>TRBV24-1|TRBJ2-5|few|NA
CATSDPRTSGETQYF
TGTGCCACCAGTGATCCGCGGACATCGGGAGAGACCCAGTACTTC
>TRBV27|TRBJ2-7|few|TRBD2
CASRRLAGGPLYEQYF
TGTGCCAGCAGACGACTAGCGGGGGGGCCCCTTTACGAGCAGTACTTC
>TRBV2|TRBJ2-3|NA|TRBD1
CASSGRDREPGTDTQYF
TGTGCCAGCAGTGGGCGGGACAGGGAACCGGGGACAGATACGCAGTATTTT
>TRBV28|TRBJ2-2|once|NA
CASHRGGAGNTGELFF
TGTGCCAGCCACAGGGGGGGGGCGGGAAACACCGGGGAGCTGTTTTTT
>TRBV5-1|TRBJ1-6|few|NA
CASSFEGSNSPLHF
TGCGCCAGCAGCTTCGAGGGGAGCAATTCACCCCTCCACTTT
>TRBV20-1|TRBJ2-1|few|TRBD2
CSAASGSNYEQFF
TGCAGTGCCGCTAGCGGGAGTAATTATGAGCAGTTCTTC
>TRBV25-1|TRBJ1-1|few|TRBD1
CASRVDRVPFF
TGTGCCAGCAGAGTCGACAGGGTACCTTTCTTT
>TRBV9|TRBJ2-1|few|TRBD2
CASSIPRTSGGTEQFF
TGTGCCAGCAGCATACCTCGGACTAGCGGGGGTACTGAGCAGTTCTTC
>TRBV29-1|TRBJ2-7|NA|TRBD2
CSVEDGTGGTVSYEQYF
TGCAGCGTTGAAGATGGGACCGGGGGGACGGTTTCCTACGAGCAGTACTTC
>TRBV20-1|TRBJ2-7|few|TRBD1
CSARSTGFGEQYF
TGCAGTGCTAGATCGACAGGGTTCGGTGAGCAGTACTTC
>TRBV12-3/TRBV12-4|TRBJ1-1|NA|NA
CASSFQRAGTEAFF
TGTGCCAGCAGTTTTCAAAGGGCGGGGACTGAAGCTTTCTTT
>TRBV6-5|TRBJ2-5|NA|NA
CASSWSRPGTQYF
TGTGCCAGCAGTTGGTCGCGGCCCGGGACCCAGTACTTC
>TRBV12-3/TRBV12-4|TRBJ2-1|NA|NA
CASSLVTGQFF
TGTGCCAGCAGTTTAGTCACTGGGCAGTTCTTC
>TRBV2|TRBJ2-3|NA|NA
CVSRVDLTDTQYF
TGTGTCAGCAGGGTGGACCTCACAGATACGCAGTATTTT
>TRBV12-3/TRBV12-4|TRBJ2-7|many|NA
CASSLAGYEQYF
TGTGCCAGCAGCTTAGCCGGCTACGAGCAGTACTTC
>TRBV2|TRBJ2-3|NA|TRBD2
CASSEEASGASTDTQYF
TGTGCCAGCAGCGAAGAGGCTAGCGGAGCTAGCACAGATACGCAGTATTTT
>TRBV20-1|TRBJ2-7|few|TRBD2
CSAKGLAGGLPDYEQYF
TGCAGTGCTAAGGGACTAGCGGGAGGTCTGCCCGACTACGAGCAGTACTTC
>TRBV2|TRBJ2-1|few|NA
CASSKGSQFF
TGTGCCAGCAGTAAAGGCAGTCAGTTCTTC
>TRBV5-1|TRBJ2-5|NA|NA
CANSLRGFVGQETQYF
TGCGCCAACAGCTTACGAGGGTTTGTGGGGCAAGAGACCCAGTACTTC
>TRBV6-4|TRBJ1-2|NA|NA
CASSDSKSDAPIYGYTF
TGTGCCAGCAGTGACTCGAAATCGGACGCGCCGATCTATGGCTACACCTTC
>TRBV29-1|TRBJ2-5|once|NA
CSVEGGGGGSGNEQYF
TGCAGCGTTGAAGGAGGGGGGGGTGGGTCCGGGAATGAGCAGTACTTC
>TRBV2|TRBJ2-4|few|NA
CASSGIGTSWDLAKNIQYF
TGTGCCAGCAGTGGAATCGGAACTAGCTGGGACTTAGCCAAAAACATTCAGTACTTC
>TRBV28|TRBJ1-2|few|TRBD1
CASIPGGTGKYGYTF
TGTGCCAGCATCCCAGGCGGGACAGGGAAATATGGCTACACCTTC
>TRBV28|TRBJ2-3|few|NA
CASRRAQSTDTQYF
TGTGCCAGCAGGAGGGCCCAAAGCACAGATACGCAGTATTTT
>TRBV6-6|TRBJ2-5|NA|NA
CASRPRERRETQYF
TGTGCCAGCAGACCACGGGAGCGCCGGGAGACCCAGTACTTC
>TRBV6-2/TRBV6-3|TRBJ2-7|NA|TRBD2
CASQGGTSGTYEQYF
TGTGCCAGCCAGGGCGGGACTAGCGGAACCTACGAGCAGTACTTC
>TRBV10-3|TRBJ1-4|NA|NA
CAISESAAAEEKLFF
TGTGCCATCAGTGAGTCTGCAGCAGCAGAAGAAAAACTGTTTTTT
>TRBV9|TRBJ2-7|NA|NA
CASSTRGASLSSYNEQYF
TGTGCCAGCAGCACCCGTGGGGCGTCGCTTAGCTCCTACAATGAGCAGTACTTC
>TRBV12-3/TRBV12-4|TRBJ2-7|NA|NA
CASRMGEYNEQYF
TGTGCCAGCCGGATGGGGGAATACAATGAGCAGTACTTC
>TRBV20-1|TRBJ2-1|NA|TRBD2
CSAAPGLGLVHEQFF
TGCAGTGCGGCGCCGGGACTAGGTTTAGTTCATGAGCAGTTCTTC
>TRBV5-1|TRBJ2-2|NA|NA
CASSGPGLRISTGELFF
TGCGCCAGCAGCGGTCCGGGACTTCGAATCTCCACCGGGGAGCTGTTTTTT
>TRBV29-1|TRBJ2-1|NA|NA
CSVPLGDRGGAYNEQFF
TGCAGCGTTCCTCTGGGCGATCGTGGGGGCGCCTACAATGAGCAGTTCTTC
>TRBV6-6|TRBJ1-6|few|TRBD1
CASSYPQGGIPLHF
TGTGCCAGCAGTTACCCACAGGGGGGGATACCCCTCCACTTT
>TRBV27|TRBJ2-7|NA|NA
CASSLTGVEYEQYF
TGTGCCAGCAGTTTAACTGGGGTAGAATACGAGCAGTACTTC
>TRBV6-2/TRBV6-3|TRBJ2-7|NA|NA
CASSRDAYNEQYF
TGTGCCAGCAGTCGTGATGCCTACAATGAGCAGTACTTC
>TRBV12-3/TRBV12-4|TRBJ2-3|few|NA
CATGLLGSTDTQYF
TGTGCCACTGGGCTCCTCGGGAGCACAGATACGCAGTATTTT
>TRBV6-2/TRBV6-3|TRBJ2-1|once|NA
CASSYRGGETQFF
TGTGCCAGCAGTTACCGCGGAGGGGAGACCCAGTTCTTC
>TRBV12-3/TRBV12-4|TRBJ2-5|few|TRBD2
CASSPTSVKETQYF
TGTGCCAGCAGTCCGACTAGCGTGAAAGAGACCCAGTACTTC
>TRBV5-1|TRBJ2-2|NA|TRBD2
CASSLIGGADTGELFF
TGCGCCAGCAGCTTAATCGGGGGGGCCGACACCGGGGAGCTGTTTTTT
>TRBV27|TRBJ2-7|NA|TRBD1
CTSSLGQGFYEQYF
TGTACCAGCAGTTTAGGACAGGGGTTCTACGAGCAGTACTTC